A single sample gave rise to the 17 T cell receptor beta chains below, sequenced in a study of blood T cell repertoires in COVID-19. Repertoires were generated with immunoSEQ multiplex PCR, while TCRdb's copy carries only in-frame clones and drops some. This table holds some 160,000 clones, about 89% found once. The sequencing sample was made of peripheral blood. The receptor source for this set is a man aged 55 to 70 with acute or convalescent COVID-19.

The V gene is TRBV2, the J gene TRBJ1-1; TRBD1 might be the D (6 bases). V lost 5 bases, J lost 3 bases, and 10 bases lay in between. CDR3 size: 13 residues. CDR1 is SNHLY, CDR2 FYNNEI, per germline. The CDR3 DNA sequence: TGTGCCAGCAGTCCACAGGGAGACACTGAAGCTTTCTTT. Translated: CASSPQGDTEAFF.

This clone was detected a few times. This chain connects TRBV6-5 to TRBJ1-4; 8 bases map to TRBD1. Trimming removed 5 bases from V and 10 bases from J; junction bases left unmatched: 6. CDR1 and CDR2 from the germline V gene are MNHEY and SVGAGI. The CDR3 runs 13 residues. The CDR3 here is CASSPDRVRKLFF. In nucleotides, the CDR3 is TGTGCCAGCAGTCCGGACAGGGTTCGAAAACTGTTTTTT.

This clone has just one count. CDR3 in DNA: TGTGCCAGCAGGGGTAGCGGGGGATCCTACAATGAGCAGTTCTTC. As protein: CASRGSGGSYNEQFF. This chain connects TRBV27 to TRBJ2-1; 9 positions match TRBD2. CDR3 length: 15 residues. Germline lookup yields CDR1 MNHEY and CDR2 SMNVEV (reference sequence). After removal of 6 bases from V and 1 base from J, the junction contained 4 bases not matched to a gene.

CDR3 sequence reads: CASSLDARGRQPQHF. CDR3 nucleotides: TGTGCCAGCAGCTTAGACGCCAGGGGAAGACAGCCCCAGCATTTT. The chain employs TRBV7-2 and TRBJ1-5; maybe TRBD1 (6 bases). V shed 1 base and J shed 7 bases, with 14 bases lying between them. The CDR3 loop spans 15 amino acids. From germline, CDR1 is SGHTA and CDR2 FQGNSA.

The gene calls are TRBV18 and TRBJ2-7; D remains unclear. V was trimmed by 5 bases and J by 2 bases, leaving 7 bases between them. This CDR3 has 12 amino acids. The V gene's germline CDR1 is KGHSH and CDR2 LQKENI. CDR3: CASSGQAYEQYF. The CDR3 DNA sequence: TGTGCCAGCTCAGGGCAGGCCTACGAGCAGTACTTC.

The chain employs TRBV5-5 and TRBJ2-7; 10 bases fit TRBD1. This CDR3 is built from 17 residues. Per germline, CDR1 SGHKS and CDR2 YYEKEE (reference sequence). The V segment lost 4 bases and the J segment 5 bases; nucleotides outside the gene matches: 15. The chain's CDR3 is CASSLTGTGARGDEQYF. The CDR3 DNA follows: TGTGCCAGCAGCCTCACCGGGACAGGGGCCCGTGGGGACGAGCAGTACTTC.

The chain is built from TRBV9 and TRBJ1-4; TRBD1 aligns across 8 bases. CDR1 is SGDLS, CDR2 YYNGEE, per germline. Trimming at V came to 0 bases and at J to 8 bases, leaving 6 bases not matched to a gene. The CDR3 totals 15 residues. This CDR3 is CASSVGTGYDEKLFF. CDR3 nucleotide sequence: TGTGCCAGCAGCGTAGGGACAGGGTATGACGAAAAACTGTTTTTT.

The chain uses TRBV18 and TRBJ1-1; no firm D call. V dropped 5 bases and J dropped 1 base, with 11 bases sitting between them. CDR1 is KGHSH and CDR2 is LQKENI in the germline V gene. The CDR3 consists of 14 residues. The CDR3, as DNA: TGTGCCAGCTCATTAGGCACAGCGAACACTGAAGCTTTCTTT. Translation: CASSLGTANTEAFF.

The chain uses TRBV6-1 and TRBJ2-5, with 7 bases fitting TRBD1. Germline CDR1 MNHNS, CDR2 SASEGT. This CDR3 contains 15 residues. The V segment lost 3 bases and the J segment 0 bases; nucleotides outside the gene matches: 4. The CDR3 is CASSDEDRYQETQYF. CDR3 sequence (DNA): TGTGCCAGCAGTGACGAGGACAGGTACCAAGAGACCCAGTACTTC.

The CDR3 loop reads CASSENRGFQPQHF. CDR3 nucleotides: TGTGCCAGCAGTGAGAACAGGGGATTTCAGCCCCAGCATTTT. The V and J genes are TRBV6-1 and TRBJ1-5; 7 bases are shared with TRBD1. Germline CDR1 MNHNS, CDR2 SASEGT. V dropped 3 bases and J dropped 6; count of bases not matched to a gene: 5. The CDR3 length is 14 residues.

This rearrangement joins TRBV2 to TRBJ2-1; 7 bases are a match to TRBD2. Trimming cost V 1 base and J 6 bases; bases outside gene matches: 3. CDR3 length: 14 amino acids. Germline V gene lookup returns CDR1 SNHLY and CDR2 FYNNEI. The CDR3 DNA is TGTGCCAGCAGTGAAGGCGGGGGTGGCAATGAGCAGTTCTTC. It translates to CASSEGGGGNEQFF.

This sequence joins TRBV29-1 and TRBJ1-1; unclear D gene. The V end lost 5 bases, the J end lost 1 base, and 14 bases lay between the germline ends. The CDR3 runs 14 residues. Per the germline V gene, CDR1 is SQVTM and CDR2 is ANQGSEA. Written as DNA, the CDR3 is TGCAGCGTTACCACCCGGGTGGGGAACACTGAAGCTTTCTTT. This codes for CSVTTRVGNTEAFF. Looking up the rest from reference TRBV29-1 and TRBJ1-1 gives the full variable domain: SAVISQKPSRDICQRGTSLTIQCQVDSQVTMMFWYRQQPGQSLTLIATANQGSEATYESGFVIDKFPISRPNLTFSTLTVSNMSPEDSSIYLCSVTTRVGNTEAFFGQGTRLTVV.

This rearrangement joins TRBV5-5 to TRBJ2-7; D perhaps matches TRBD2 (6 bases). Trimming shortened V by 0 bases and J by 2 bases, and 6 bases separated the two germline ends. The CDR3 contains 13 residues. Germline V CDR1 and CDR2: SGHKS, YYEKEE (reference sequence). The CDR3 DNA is TGTGCCAGCAGCTTGGGCGGGACCTACGAGCAGTACTTC. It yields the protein CASSLGGTYEQYF.

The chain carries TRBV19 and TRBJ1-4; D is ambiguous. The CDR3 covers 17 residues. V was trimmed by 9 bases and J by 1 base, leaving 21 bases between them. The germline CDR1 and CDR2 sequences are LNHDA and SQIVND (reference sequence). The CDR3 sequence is CASSRGRAARTNEKLFF. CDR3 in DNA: TGTGCCAGCAGCCGCGGGAGGGCAGCTCGAACTAATGAAAAACTGTTTTTT.

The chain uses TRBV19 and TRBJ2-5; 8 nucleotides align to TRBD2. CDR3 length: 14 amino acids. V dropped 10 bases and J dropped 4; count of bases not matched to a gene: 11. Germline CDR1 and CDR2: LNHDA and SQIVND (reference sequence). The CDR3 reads CATQREGGAETQYF. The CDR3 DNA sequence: TGTGCCACCCAACGGGAGGGAGGGGCAGAGACCCAGTACTTC.

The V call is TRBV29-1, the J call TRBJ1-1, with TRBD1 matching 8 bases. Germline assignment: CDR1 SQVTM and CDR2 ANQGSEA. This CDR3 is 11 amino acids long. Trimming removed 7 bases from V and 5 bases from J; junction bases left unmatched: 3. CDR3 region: CSATGATEAFF. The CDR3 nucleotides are TGCAGCGCGACAGGGGCTACTGAAGCTTTCTTT.

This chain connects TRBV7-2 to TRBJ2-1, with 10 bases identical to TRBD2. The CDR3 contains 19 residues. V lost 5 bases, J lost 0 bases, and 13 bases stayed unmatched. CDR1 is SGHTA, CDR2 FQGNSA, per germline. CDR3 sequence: CASSLGRKVAGGSYNEQFF. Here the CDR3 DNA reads TGTGCCAGCAGCCTCGGCCGAAAGGTAGCGGGGGGCTCCTACAATGAGCAGTTCTTC.